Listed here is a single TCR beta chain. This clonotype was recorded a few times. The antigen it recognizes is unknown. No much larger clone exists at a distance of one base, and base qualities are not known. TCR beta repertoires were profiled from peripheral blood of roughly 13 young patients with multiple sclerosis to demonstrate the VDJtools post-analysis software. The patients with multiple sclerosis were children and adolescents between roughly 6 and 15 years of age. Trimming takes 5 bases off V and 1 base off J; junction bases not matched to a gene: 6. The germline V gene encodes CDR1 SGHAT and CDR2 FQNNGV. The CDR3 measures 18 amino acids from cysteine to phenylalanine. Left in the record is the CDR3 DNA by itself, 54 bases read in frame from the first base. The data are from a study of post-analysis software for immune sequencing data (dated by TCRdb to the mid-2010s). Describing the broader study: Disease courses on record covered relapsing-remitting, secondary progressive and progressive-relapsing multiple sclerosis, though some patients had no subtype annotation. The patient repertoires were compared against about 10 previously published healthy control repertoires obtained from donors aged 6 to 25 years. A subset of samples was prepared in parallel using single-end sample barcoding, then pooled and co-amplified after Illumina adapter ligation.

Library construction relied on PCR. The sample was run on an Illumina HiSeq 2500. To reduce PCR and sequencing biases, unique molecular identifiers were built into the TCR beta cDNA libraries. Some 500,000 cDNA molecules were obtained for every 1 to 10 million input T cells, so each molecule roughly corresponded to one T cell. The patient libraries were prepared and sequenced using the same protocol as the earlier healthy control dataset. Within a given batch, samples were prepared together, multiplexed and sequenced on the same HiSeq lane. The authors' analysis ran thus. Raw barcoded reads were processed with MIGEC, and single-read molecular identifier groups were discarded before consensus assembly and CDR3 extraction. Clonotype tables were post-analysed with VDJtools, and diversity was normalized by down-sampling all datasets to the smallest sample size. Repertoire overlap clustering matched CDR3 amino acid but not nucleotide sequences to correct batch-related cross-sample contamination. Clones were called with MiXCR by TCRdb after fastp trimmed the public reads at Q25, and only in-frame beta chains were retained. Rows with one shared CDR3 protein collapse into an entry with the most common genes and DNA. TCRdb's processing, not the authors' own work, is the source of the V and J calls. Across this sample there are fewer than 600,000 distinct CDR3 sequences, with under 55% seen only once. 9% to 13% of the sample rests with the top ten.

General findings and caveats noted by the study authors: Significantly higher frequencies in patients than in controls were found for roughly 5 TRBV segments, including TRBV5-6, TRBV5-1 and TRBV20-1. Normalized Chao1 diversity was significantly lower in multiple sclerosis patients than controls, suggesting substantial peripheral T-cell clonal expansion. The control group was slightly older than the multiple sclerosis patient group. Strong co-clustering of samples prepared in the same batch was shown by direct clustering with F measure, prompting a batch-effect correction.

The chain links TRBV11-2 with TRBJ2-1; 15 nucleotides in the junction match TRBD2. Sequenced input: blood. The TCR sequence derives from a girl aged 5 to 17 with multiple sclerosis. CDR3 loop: CASSPFGTSGRSYNEQFF. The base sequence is TGTGCCAGCAGCCCATTTGGGACTAGCGGGAGGTCCTACAATGAGCAGTTCTTC.